This section outlines one T cell receptor (beta chain) sequence together with its context. Its specificity is unknown. The method was immunoSEQ multiplex PCR; TCRdb's version includes in-frame clones alone and lacks a portion of them. The repertoire has over 1.4 million clones, approximately 97% of them found once; the top ten carry about 1.2%. The data were taken from a study of shared clonotypes between healthy human individuals. The CDR3 contains 15 residues. V was clipped by 6 bases and J by 5 bases, with 18 bases between them. CDR1 and CDR2 from the germline V gene are SGHDT and YYEEEE. Overall study findings and caveats: Sharing across four donors was highest in naive CD4 (about 5%) and lowest in memory CD8 (approximately 0.4%).

The material sequenced was naive CD4+ T cells sorted from blood. The subset was: CD45RA+ positively selected. The rearrangement links TRBV5-6 to TRBJ2-1, with TRBD2 as a possible D gene (5 bases). The receptor comes from a man in his thirties or forties in good health. CDR3 coding DNA: TGTGCCAGCAACCCGGGATGGGGTCACGACAATGAGCAGTTCTTC. It yields the protein CASNPGWGHDNEQFF.